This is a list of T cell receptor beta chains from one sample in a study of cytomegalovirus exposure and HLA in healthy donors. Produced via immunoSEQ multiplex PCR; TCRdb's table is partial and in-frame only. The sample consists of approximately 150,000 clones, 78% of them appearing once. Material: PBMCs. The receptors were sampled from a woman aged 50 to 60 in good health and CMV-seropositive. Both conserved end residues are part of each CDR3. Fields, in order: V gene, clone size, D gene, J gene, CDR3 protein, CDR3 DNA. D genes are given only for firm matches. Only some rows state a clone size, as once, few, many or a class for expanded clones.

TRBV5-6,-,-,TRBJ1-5,CASSLGRRGYQPQHF,TGTGCCAGCAGCTTGGGCCGCAGGGGATATCAGCCCCAGCATTTT
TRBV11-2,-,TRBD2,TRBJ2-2,CASSYPGLAGNTGELFF,TGTGCCAGCAGCTATCCAGGACTAGCGGGAAACACCGGGGAGCTGTTTTTT
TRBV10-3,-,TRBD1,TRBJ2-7,CAIRRDRGSYEQYF,TGTGCCATCAGGCGGGACAGGGGATCCTACGAGCAGTACTTC
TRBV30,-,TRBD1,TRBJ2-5,CAWSVTGEETQYF,TGTGCCTGGAGTGTTACAGGGGAAGAGACCCAGTACTTC
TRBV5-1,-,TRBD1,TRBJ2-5,CASSQGARETQYF,TGCGCCAGCAGTCAGGGGGCACGGGAGACCCAGTACTTC
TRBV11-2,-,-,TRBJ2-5,CASSAAVGQYF,TGTGCCAGCAGCGCGGCAGTGGGCCAGTACTTC
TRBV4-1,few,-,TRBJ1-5,CASSLDEGGGNQPQHF,TGCGCCAGCAGCCTCGATGAGGGAGGAGGCAATCAGCCCCAGCATTTT
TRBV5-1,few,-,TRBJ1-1,CASSPGDSYTEAFF,TGTGCCAGCAGCCCGGGAGATTCATACACTGAAGCTTTCTTT
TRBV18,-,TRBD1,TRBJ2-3,CASSPGQYTDTQYF,TGTGCCAGCTCACCGGGACAGTACACAGATACGCAGTATTTT
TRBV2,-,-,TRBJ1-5,CASTDNPNQPQHF,TGTGCCAGCACGGACAATCCCAATCAGCCCCAGCATTTT
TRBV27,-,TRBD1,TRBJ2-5,CASSWGPGQGPAETQYF,TGTGCCAGCAGTTGGGGTCCGGGACAGGGGCCGGCAGAGACCCAGTACTTC
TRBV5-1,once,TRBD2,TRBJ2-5,CASSLAAGTSGVPGTQYF,TGCGCCAGCAGCTTGGCCGCGGGGACTAGCGGGGTTCCCGGGACCCAGTACTTC
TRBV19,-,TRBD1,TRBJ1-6,CASSSDRARISPLHF,TGTGCCAGTAGTTCGGACAGGGCGAGGATTTCACCCCTCCACTTT
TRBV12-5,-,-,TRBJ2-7,CASGPDRAYEQYF,TGTGCTAGTGGTCCGGACAGAGCCTACGAGCAGTACTTC
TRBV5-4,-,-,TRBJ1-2,CASSLESVGYTF,TGTGCCAGCAGCTTGGAATCCGTAGGCTACACCTTC
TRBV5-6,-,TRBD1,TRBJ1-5,CASSLVGQGSTQPQHF,TGTGCCAGCAGCTTGGTTGGACAGGGCTCTACTCAGCCCCAGCATTTT
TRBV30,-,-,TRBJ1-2,CACLSGYGYTF,TGTGCCTGCTTGTCGGGTTATGGCTACACCTTC
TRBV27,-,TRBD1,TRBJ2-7,CASSWTGTGVGEQYF,TGTGCCAGCAGTTGGACCGGGACAGGGGTGGGCGAGCAGTACTTC
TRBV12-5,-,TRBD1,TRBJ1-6,CASGLVGTAIISPLHF,TGTGCTAGTGGTTTGGTAGGGACAGCCATTATTTCACCCCTCCACTTT
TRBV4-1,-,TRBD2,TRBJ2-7,CASSQPTSGDYEQYF,TGCGCCAGCAGCCAACCTACTAGCGGGGATTACGAGCAGTACTTC
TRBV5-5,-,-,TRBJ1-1,CASSTQPLNTEAFF,TGTGCCAGCAGCACACAGCCATTGAACACTGAAGCTTTCTTT
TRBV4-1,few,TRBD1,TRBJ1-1,CASSQVRTGNTEAFF,TGCGCCAGCAGCCAAGTACGGACAGGGAACACTGAAGCTTTCTTT
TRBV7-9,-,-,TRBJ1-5,CASSLVGNQPQHF,TGTGCCAGCAGCTTAGTCGGCAATCAGCCCCAGCATTTT
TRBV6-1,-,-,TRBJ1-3,CASSVIQGTGNTIYF,TGTGCCAGCAGTGTTATACAGGGAACTGGAAACACCATATATTTT
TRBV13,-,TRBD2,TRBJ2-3,CASSLVAGGPDTQYF,TGTGCCAGCAGCTTAGTAGCGGGGGGCCCCGATACGCAGTATTTT
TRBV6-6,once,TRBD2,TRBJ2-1,CASSDRGGRSPEQFF,TGTGCCAGCAGCGACCGGGGGGGCCGTTCTCCTGAGCAGTTCTTC
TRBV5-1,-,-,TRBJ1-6,CASSFSGASNNSPLHF,TGCGCCAGCAGCTTTAGCGGGGCATCTAATAATTCACCCCTCCACTTT